This T cell receptor beta chain was documented in a study of graft-versus-host responses after intestinal transplantation. The study, taken as a whole, reports: Peak circulating GvH clone levels were associated with early post-transplant HvG declines. GvH clones were identified in recipient marrow, with some first appearing in ileum or blood.

Concerning this clone itself: The target antigen is unknown.

Only in-frame clones appear in the TCRdb table, and some are missing; sequencing was by immunoSEQ multiplex PCR. This sample carries 85,000 to 110,000 clones, roughly 93% of them seen once, and the ten largest clones take 1% to 1.5%. The CDR3 runs to 15 residues. Germline loops: CDR1 SGHDN, CDR2 FVKESK. Between the trimmed V and J ends, which lost 1 base and 4 bases, there was a span of 10 bases. The TCR comes from a human donor who received an intestinal transplant. This sample comprised unstimulated CD8+ T cells sorted from spleen or lymph node cells, obtained before intestinal transplant. V is TRBV14 and J is TRBJ2-2, with D possibly being TRBD2 (5 bases). The CDR3 loop reads CASSQGQRSTGELFF. The CDR3 DNA sequence: TGTGCCAGCAGCCAAGGGCAGCGGAGCACCGGGGAGCTGTTTTTT.